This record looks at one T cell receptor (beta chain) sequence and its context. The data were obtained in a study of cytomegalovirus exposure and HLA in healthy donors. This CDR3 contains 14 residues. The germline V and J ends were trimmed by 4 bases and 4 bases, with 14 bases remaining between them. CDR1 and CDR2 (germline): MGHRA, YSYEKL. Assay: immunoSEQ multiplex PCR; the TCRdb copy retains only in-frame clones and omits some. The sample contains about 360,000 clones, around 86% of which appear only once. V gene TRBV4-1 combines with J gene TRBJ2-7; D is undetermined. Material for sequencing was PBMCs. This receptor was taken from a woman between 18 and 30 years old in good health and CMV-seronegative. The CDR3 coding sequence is TGCGCCAGCAGCCCATCACCCCCAGGATACGAGCAGTACTTC. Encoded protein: CASSPSPPGYEQYF.